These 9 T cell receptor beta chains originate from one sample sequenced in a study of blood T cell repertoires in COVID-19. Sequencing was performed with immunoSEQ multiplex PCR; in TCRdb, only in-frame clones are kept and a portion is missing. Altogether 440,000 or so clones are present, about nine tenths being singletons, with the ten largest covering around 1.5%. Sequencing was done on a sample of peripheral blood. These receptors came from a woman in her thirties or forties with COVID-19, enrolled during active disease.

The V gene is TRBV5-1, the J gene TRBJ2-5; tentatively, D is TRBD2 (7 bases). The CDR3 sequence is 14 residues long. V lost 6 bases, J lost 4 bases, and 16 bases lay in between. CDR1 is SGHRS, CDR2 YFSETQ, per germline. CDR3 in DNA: TGCGCCAGCACCCCCGGGGGGCGAGGAGAGACCCAGTACTTC. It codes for CASTPGGRGETQYF. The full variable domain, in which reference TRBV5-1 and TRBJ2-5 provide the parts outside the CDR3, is KAGVTQTPRYLIKTRGQQVTLSCSPISGHRSVSWYQQTPGQGLQFLFEYFSETQRNKGNFPGRFSGRQFSNSRSEMNVSTLELGDSALYLCASTPGGRGETQYFGPGTRLLVL.

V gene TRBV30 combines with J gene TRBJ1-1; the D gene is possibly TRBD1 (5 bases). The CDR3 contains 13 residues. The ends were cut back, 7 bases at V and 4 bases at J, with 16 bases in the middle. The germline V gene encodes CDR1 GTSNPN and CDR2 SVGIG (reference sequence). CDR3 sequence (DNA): TGTGCCTTCCTTAAACAGGTGGGCACTGAAGCTTTCTTT. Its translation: CAFLKQVGTEAFF.

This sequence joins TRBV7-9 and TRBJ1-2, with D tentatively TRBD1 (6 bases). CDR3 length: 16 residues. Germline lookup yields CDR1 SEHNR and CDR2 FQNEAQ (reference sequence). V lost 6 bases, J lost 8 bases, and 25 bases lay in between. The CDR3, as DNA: TGTGCCAGCAGTTCGTCCACCGGGACACGGTCCAACGGCTACACCTTC. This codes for CASSSSTGTRSNGYTF.

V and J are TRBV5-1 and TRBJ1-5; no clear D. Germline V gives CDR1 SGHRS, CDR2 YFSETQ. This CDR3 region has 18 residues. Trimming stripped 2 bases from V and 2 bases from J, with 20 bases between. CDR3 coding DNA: TGCGCCAGCAGCTTCCCCAGGTTTTGGGCTTATGGCAATCAGCCCCAGCATTTT. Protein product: CASSFPRFWAYGNQPQHF.

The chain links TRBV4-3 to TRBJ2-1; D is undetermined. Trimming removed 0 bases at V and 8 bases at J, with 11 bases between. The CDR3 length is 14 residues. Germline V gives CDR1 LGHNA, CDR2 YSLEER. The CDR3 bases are TGCGCCAGCAGCCAAGAAATGAGCTTTTATGAGCAGTTCTTC. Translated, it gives CASSQEMSFYEQFF.

CDR3 sequence: CATQGAEAFF. In nucleotides, the CDR3 is TGTGCCACCCAAGGGGCTGAAGCTTTCTTT. This chain connects TRBV28 to TRBJ1-1; D perhaps matches TRBD1 (5 bases). This CDR3 has 10 amino acids. The V gene's germline CDR1 is MDHEN and CDR2 SYDVKM. Trimming pared 10 bases from V and 6 bases from J, leaving 9 bases between.

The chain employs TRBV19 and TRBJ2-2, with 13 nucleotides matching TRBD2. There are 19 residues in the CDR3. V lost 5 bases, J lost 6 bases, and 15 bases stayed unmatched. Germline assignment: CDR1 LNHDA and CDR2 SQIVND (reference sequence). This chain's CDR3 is CASSVLPGLAGKRSGELFF. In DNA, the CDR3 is TGTGCCAGTAGTGTACTTCCGGGACTAGCGGGGAAAAGATCCGGGGAGCTGTTTTTT.

As DNA, the CDR3 is TGTGCCAGCAGCTCACTAGCGGGAGGCGAGCAGTACTTC. Its protein product is CASSSLAGGEQYF. This chain connects TRBV5-4 to TRBJ2-7; 12 bases fit TRBD2. Germline V gene lookup returns CDR1 SGHNT and CDR2 YYREEE (reference sequence). Losses at the gene ends were 3 bases for V and 6 bases for J; bases not matched to a gene: 1. The CDR3 length is 13 residues.

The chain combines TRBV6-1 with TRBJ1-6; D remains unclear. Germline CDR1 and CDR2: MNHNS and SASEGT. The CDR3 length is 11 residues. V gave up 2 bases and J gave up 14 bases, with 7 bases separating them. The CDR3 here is CASSEPSTLHF. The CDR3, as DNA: TGTGCCAGCAGTGAACCCAGTACCCTCCACTTT.